The source of this T cell receptor (beta chain) is a study of human T cells and chemical hapten exposure. Background on the study: For the roughly 23-week duration of the study, patients were given weekly doses of diphenylcyclopropenone on the scalp.

Germline-derived CDR1 and CDR2 are LGHNT and FRNRAP. V shed 0 bases and J shed 0 bases, with 24 bases lying between them. The CDR3 runs to 21 residues. The sample holds many counts of this clonotype. Specified time point: pre-sensitization, week 0. Sample treatment: therapeutic diphenylcyclopropenone sensitization with weekly scalp DPC. As the library was built, unique molecular identifiers were attached to individual cDNA molecules. TCRdb fed the RACE reads into MiXCR, producing one record per CDR3 protein. Of 350,000 to 450,000 distinct CDR3 sequences listed, about 5.1% are singletons. This TCR was sampled from a woman aged 45-60 years with alopecia areata. Some clones in this sample may be carry-over from other donors' samples. The V call is TRBV12-5, the J call TRBJ1-5; D call uncertain. The specimen comprised whole blood, sampled in connection with sensitization to the hapten diphenylcyclopropenone (DPC). The CDR3 region is CASGLVPMRTLITFSNQPQHF. The DNA of the CDR3 is TGTGCTAGTGGTTTGGTACCCATGCGGACCCTGATCACTTTTAGCAATCAGCCCCAGCATTTT.